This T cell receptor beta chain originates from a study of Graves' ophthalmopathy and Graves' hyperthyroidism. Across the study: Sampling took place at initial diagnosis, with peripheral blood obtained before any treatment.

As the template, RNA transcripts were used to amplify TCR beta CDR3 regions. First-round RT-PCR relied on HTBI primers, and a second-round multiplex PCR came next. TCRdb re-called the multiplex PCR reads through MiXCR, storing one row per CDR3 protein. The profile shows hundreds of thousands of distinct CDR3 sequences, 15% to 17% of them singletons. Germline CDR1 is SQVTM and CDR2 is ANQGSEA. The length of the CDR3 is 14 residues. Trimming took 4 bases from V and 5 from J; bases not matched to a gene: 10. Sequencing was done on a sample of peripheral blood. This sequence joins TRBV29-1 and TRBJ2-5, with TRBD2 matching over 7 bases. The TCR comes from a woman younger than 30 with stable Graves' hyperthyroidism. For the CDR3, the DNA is TGCAGCGTTGGGCCGGTGGTCGGGAGGGAGACCCAGTACTTC. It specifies CSVGPVVGRETQYF.